This TCR beta chain was profiled in a study of T cells in localized non-small cell lung cancer. Study-level results: The appearance of a median roughly 56 of the top 100 tumor clones was seen in adjacent lung. The study found T cell clonality highest in uninvolved adjacent lung, above tumor. Without multi-region sequencing, intratumor heterogeneity could not be excluded. Higher adjacent-lung clonality was associated with shorter survival.

TCRdb's copy holds only in-frame clones and misses some; the assay was immunoSEQ multiplex PCR. This table has 35,000 to 45,000 clones, roughly nine tenths appearing once. Notes on this clone: Its target is unknown.

The J segment lost 2 bases and the V segment lost 5 bases, leaving 7 bases of the junction unmatched. CDR1 and CDR2 from the germline V gene are ENHRY and SYGVKD. This CDR3 has 17 amino acids. Sequenced here: peripheral blood, sampled before any cancer treatment. The chain recombines TRBV10-3 with TRBJ1-3, with TRBD1 identical over 12 bases. This TCR came from a female donor older than 55 with stage I lung adenocarcinoma. Here the CDR3 DNA reads TGTGCCATCAGTAAGGGACAGGGGGCTGGAGCTGGAAACACCATATATTTT. This gives the protein CAISKGQGAGAGNTIYF.